This entry lists 10 T cell receptor beta chains sequenced from one sample in a study of radiotherapy plus CTLA-4 blockade in lung cancer. Data came from immunoSEQ multiplex PCR; TCRdb stores just in-frame clones and leaves some out. The sample has approximately 85,000 clones; 86% are singletons. Material: peripheral blood, obtained from a patient treated with radiotherapy plus ipilimumab. Receptors were obtained from a human donor with non-small cell lung cancer who had a partial response to radiotherapy plus ipilimumab.

The chain has TRBV9 and TRBJ2-2, with 11 positions matching TRBD2. CDR3 size: 16 residues. CDR1 SGDLS and CDR2 YYNGEE come from the germline V gene. The ends lost 3 bases at V and 0 bases at J; junction bases unmatched: 1. CDR3 region: CASSATSGANTGELFF. In nucleotides, the CDR3 is TGTGCCAGCAGCGCGACTAGCGGGGCGAACACCGGGGAGCTGTTTTTT.

This clone has a handful of counts. The V gene is TRBV6-6, the J gene TRBJ1-2; the D is unclear. The CDR3 is made up of 12 amino acids. Trimming cost V 4 bases and J 4 bases, with 7 bases left between them. Germline V lookup: CDR1 MNHNY, CDR2 SVGAGI (reference sequence). CDR3 nucleotide sequence: TGTGCCAGCAGTTCCGGTTCCTATGGCTACACCTTC. This translates into CASSSGSYGYTF.

The chain joins TRBV5-1 to TRBJ2-3; TRBD2 might be the D (6 bases). In germline, CDR1 is SGHRS, CDR2 YFSETQ. The V gene lost 7 bases and the J gene lost 6 bases, with 24 bases spanning the gap. There are 16 residues in the CDR3. CDR3 bases: TGCGCCAGCGGTACGACGATGTCCGGGAGAGGCGATACGCAGTATTTT. Translated, it gives CASGTTMSGRGDTQYF.

V is TRBV6-5 and J is TRBJ2-1; D is perhaps TRBD2 (6 bases). Deletions cut 4 bases from V and 6 bases from J, with 19 bases between. The germline gives CDR1 MNHEY, CDR2 SVGAGI. The CDR3 totals 16 residues. The CDR3 here is CASSCRGTHHFNEQFF. The CDR3 region has the DNA TGTGCCAGCAGTTGCCGCGGGACTCACCATTTCAATGAGCAGTTCTTC.

This sequence joins TRBV30 and TRBJ2-2; 7 nucleotides match TRBD2. J was trimmed by 5 bases and V by 4 bases; bases with no gene match: 4. The germline V gene encodes CDR1 GTSNPN and CDR2 SVGIG (reference sequence). The CDR3 covers 13 residues. The CDR3 loop reads CAWNLAETGELFF. In nucleotides, the CDR3 is TGTGCCTGGAACCTAGCGGAGACCGGGGAGCTGTTTTTT. Supplemented by reference TRBV30 and TRBJ2-2, the full variable domain reads SQTIHQWPATLVQPVGSPLSLECTVEGTSNPNLYWYRQAAGRGLQLLFYSVGIGQISSEVPQNLSASRPQDRQFILSSKKLLLSDSGFYLCAWNLAETGELFFGEGSRLTVL.

V is TRBV25-1 and J is TRBJ2-7; TRBD1 matches at 7 bases. Germline CDR1 MGHDK, CDR2 SYGVNS. The CDR3 length is 13 residues. The V and J ends lost 4 bases and 3 bases, in that order; junction bases with no gene match: 3. Written as DNA, the CDR3 is TGTGCCAGCAGTGTCCAGGGGGTCTACGAGCAGTACTTC. Residues: CASSVQGVYEQYF.

This chain uses TRBV28 with TRBJ1-1, with D unresolved. The V end lost 3 bases, the J end lost 3 bases, and 11 bases lay between the germline ends. This CDR3 has 14 residues. CDR1 is MDHEN, CDR2 SYDVKM, per germline. This chain's CDR3 is CASSFLLFDTEAFF. CDR3 in DNA: TGTGCCAGCAGTTTTCTCCTTTTTGACACTGAAGCTTTCTTT.

V is TRBV5-4 and J is TRBJ2-2; 12 nucleotides agree with TRBD2. The CDR3 has 17 residues. CDR1 SGHNT and CDR2 YYREEE come from the germline V gene (reference sequence). Trimming removed 4 bases from V and 4 bases from J; junction bases left unmatched: 8. As DNA, the CDR3 is TGTGCCAGCAGCCCCCCACTAGCGGGAGGTAGCACCGGGGAGCTGTTTTTT. Translation: CASSPPLAGGSTGELFF. The variable domain in full, with the rest retrieved from reference TRBV5-4 and TRBJ2-2, is ETGVTQSPTHLIKTRGQQVTLRCSSQSGHNTVSWYQQALGQGPQFIFQYYREEENGRGNFPPRFSGLQFPNYSSELNVNALELDDSALYLCASSPPLAGGSTGELFFGEGSRLTVL.

The chain joins TRBV9 to TRBJ2-1, with a tentative D call TRBD2 (6 bases). Trimming removed 0 bases from V and 6 bases from J, with 13 bases in between. The CDR3 has 15 amino acids. Germline V CDR1 and CDR2: SGDLS, YYNGEE. The CDR3 reads CASSVVPGVGNEQFF. The DNA for the CDR3 is TGTGCCAGCAGCGTAGTTCCGGGAGTCGGCAATGAGCAGTTCTTC.

The genes are TRBV28 and TRBJ2-1; 9 positions match TRBD2. Germline CDR1 reads MDHEN; CDR2 reads SYDVKM. Losses at the gene ends were 7 bases for V and 5 bases for J; bases not matched to a gene: 6. The CDR3 is 14 residues long. The CDR3 is CASTAGGPHNEQFF. DNA of the CDR3: TGTGCCAGCACGGCGGGAGGGCCCCACAATGAGCAGTTCTTC.